This TCR beta chain was identified in a study of vaccination and CD4 T cells after COVID-19 (dated 2022 in TCRdb). Concerning the study at large: Six males and four females were included in the convalescent cohort, with two Hispanic individuals, seven Caucasians, two Asians and one multiracial person represented. Post-vaccine blood samples were obtained a median of about 70 days after the second vaccine dose, with a range of about 12 to 241 days. For stimulating the cultures, overlapping spike peptide pools were used, derived from SARS-CoV-2 as well as from the common cold coronaviruses HCoV-NL63, HCoV-OC43 and HCoV-229E. In control cultures, a CEFX viral epitope pool was used as positive control, an HIV-1 Nef peptide pool was used as negative control, or no peptide was added. Two doses of either the Pfizer-BioNTech BNT162b2 vaccine (n=8) or the Moderna mRNA-1273 vaccine (n=2) were administered to participants. Post-COVID blood samples from convalescent patients were collected a median of about 100 days after diagnosis, with a range of 35 to 161 days. Memory CD4+ T cell crossreactivity between SARS-CoV-2 and common cold coronavirus spike proteins was assessed at the TCR clonotype level in an earlier paper using these donors. In around 9 COVID-19 convalescent patients and several infection-naive healthy vaccine recipients, researchers compared the spike-specific CD4+ TCR repertoire from before mRNA vaccination with the repertoire from after. Results the study describes overall, beyond this receptor: The median count of SARS-CoV-2-reactive clonotypes went up from some 23 after infection to more than 30 after vaccination, although the change was not significant. Relatively few convalescent patients were included in the study, and early timepoints after natural infection were not analyzed. In convalescent patients, nearly all vaccine-specific clones (304 of 307) were found to be mono-reactive for SARS-CoV-2 spike rather than cross-reactive with common cold coronaviruses. Among convalescent patients, a median roughly 90% of the SARS-CoV-2-reactive clones seen after vaccination appeared only after vaccination, which suggests priming specific to the vaccine.

With regard to this clonotype: Its antigen is currently not known. Base qualities are not at hand, and no much larger clone is one base apart.

The germline ends are 14 bases apart after V is trimmed by 3 bases and J by 0 bases. In the germline V gene, CDR1 corresponds to SGHDN and CDR2 to FVKESK. The CDR3 contains 16 residues, cysteine and phenylalanine counted. Only the CDR3 DNA is retained, 48 bases long and in frame from the first base. Libraries were constructed by PCR. DNA from cultured CD4+ T cells was subjected to TCR sequencing with the Oncomine TCR Beta short-read assay at the Johns Hopkins FTIC core. The QIAamp micro DNA kit was used to extract genomic DNA from the cultured CD4+ T cells. Oncomine TCR Beta libraries made from cultured CD4+ T cells were pooled using unique dual indexes and sequenced on an Illumina iSeq 100. Per the source publication's procedure: Non-productive sequences were removed, and CDR3s not starting with C, not ending with F or W, or shorter than 7 amino acids were discarded. The MANAFEST web application was used to identify antigen-specific clonotypes by comparing peptide-stimulated wells against reference wells and other culture wells. An FDR below 0.05, an odds ratio above 5, and a productive frequency above 0.1% in at least two of three replicate wells were required for clones to be considered positive. Clonotypes that were significantly expanded in both SARS-CoV-2 spike wells and at least one common cold coronavirus spike condition were defined as cross-reactive. CDR3 homology was assessed with Levenshtein distances (stringdist) and unrooted phylogenetic trees (ape) in R version 3.6.1. The public reads were run again by TCRdb, first through fastp at Q25 and then through MiXCR, and only productive beta chains were kept. When rows share a CDR3 protein, they turn into one entry using the most common DNA and genes. TCRdb, rather than the study authors, made the V and J calls. The sample table records roughly 5,000 distinct CDR3 sequences; approximately 54% of these occur just once. The ten largest make up roughly 42% of the sample.

The meaning of the sample's treatment or condition label: roughly 10-day PBMC culture with coronavirus spike peptide pools or control peptides (ViraFEST assay). CD4+ T cells from unexposed donors were collected before the COVID-19 pandemic (2011-2018). The study used the ViraFEST assay, which expanded antigen-specific T cells with peptide pools and then identified expanded clonotypes by TCR sequencing. Each well held millions of PBMCs cultured in IMDM containing approximately 5% human AB serum and roughly 10 IU/ml IL-2, with 9 to 10 ug/ml peptide pools added. Half of the culture medium was replaced with fresh IL-2-containing medium on days 3 and 7. Once the cells had been in culture for 9 to 10 days, the EasySep CD4+ T cell isolation kit was used to isolate CD4+ T cells by negative selection. As far as cell numbers permitted, CD4+ T cells from unexposed donors were tested for reactivity against SARS-CoV-2 S and N as well as four spike pools from common cold coronaviruses. PBMCs were separated from whole blood using Ficoll-Paque Plus gradient centrifugation and then either used fresh or cryopreserved at -140C. Triplicate wells were generally used for each culture condition. The leukapheresis product used for the unexposed donors was purchased from a commercial source.

This TCR was sampled from a human donor in good health. The rearranged segments are TRBV14 and TRBJ1-2; TRBD1 is perhaps the D gene, given 6 matching bases. Sample: CD4+ T cells from blood, cultured in vitro. The CDR3 protein is CASSQVGGQSNYGYTF. The DNA is TGTGCCAGCAGCCAGGTCGGAGGACAGTCTAACTATGGCTACACCTTC.